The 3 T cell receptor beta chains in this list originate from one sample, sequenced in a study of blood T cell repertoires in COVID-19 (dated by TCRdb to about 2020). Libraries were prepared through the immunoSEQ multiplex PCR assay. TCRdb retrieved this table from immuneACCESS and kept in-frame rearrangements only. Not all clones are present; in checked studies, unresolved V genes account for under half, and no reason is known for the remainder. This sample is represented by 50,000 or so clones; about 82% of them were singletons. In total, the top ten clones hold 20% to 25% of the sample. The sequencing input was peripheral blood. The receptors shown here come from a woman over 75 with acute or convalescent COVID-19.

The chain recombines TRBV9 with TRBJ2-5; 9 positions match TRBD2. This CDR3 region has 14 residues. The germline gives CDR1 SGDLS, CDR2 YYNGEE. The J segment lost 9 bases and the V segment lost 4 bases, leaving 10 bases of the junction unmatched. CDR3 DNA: TGTGCCAGCAGCTCGCGGGGGGGAGGTTTGGCCCAGTACTTC. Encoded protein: CASSSRGGGLAQYF.

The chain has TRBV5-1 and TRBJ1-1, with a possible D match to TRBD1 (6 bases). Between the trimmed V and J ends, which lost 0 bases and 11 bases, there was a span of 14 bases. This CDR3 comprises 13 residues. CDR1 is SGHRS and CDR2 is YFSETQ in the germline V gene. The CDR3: CASSLETGRRAFF. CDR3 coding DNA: TGCGCCAGCAGCTTGGAAACAGGGAGACGCGCTTTCTTT.

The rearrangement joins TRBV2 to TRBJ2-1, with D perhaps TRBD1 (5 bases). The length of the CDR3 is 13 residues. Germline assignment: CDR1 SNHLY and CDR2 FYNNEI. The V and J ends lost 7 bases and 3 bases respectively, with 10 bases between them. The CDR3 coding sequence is TGTGCCAGCATCCAGGGCCTCTACAATGAGCAGTTCTTC. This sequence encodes CASIQGLYNEQFF.